The rows below give T cell receptor beta chains drawn from one sample of a study of blood T cell repertoires in COVID-19. TCRdb's copy holds only in-frame clones and misses some; the assay was immunoSEQ multiplex PCR. The sample lists over 200,000 clones, roughly 89% occurring once. Specimen: PBMCs or T cells enriched from blood (not recorded which). These receptors were collected from a woman aged 40 to 50 who had recovered from COVID-19. Each CDR3 is given without its conserved first and last residue. Fields, in order: J gene, clone size, V gene, CDR3 protein. Part of the rows lack a size; the others show once, few, many or a class for expanded clones.

>TRBJ2-1|.|TRBV5-1
ASSLLTGGSNEQF
>TRBJ2-5|.|TRBV5-1
ASSWGDRGTETQY
>TRBJ2-2|.|TRBV2
ASRDTNTGELF
>TRBJ2-5|.|TRBV5-1
ASRGWGQYQETQY
>TRBJ2-3|.|TRBV2
ASRVLRDADTQY
>TRBJ2-5|.|TRBV14
ASTSSSLETQY
>TRBJ2-1|.|TRBV5-1
ASSIRTGNDEQF
>TRBJ2-7|.|TRBV5-1
ASSLVSGSYEQY
>TRBJ2-7|.|TRBV30
AWRRPPTAPYEQY
>TRBJ2-1|.|TRBV28
ASSPPPHRVSYNEQF
>TRBJ1-5|.|TRBV28
ASSLEVQPQH
>TRBJ1-3|.|TRBV3-1/TRBV3-2
ASSQDVSSGNTIY
>TRBJ2-3|.|TRBV3-1/TRBV3-2
ASSSRRLAGGTDTQY
>TRBJ1-6|many|TRBV28
ASSLWRGGGSPLH